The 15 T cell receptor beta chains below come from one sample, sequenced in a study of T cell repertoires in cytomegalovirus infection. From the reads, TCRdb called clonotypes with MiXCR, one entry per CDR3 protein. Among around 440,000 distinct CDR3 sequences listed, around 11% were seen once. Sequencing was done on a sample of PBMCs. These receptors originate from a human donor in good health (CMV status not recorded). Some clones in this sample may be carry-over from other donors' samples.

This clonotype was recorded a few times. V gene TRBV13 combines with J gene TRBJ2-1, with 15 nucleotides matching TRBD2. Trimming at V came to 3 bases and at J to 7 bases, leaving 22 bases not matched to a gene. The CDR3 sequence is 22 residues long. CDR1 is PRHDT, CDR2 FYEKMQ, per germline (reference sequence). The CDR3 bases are TGTGCCAGCAGCTTGGACGCTACTCCGGGACTAGCGGGAGGCCCCGCGGGAAATGAGCAGTTCTTC. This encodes CASSLDATPGLAGGPAGNEQFF.

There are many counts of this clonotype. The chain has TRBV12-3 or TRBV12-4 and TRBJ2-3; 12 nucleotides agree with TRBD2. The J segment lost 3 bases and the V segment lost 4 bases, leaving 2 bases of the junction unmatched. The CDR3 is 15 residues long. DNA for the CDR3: TGTGCCAGCAGTTCCGGACTAGCGGGAACAGATACGCAGTATTTT. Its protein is CASSSGLAGTDTQYF.

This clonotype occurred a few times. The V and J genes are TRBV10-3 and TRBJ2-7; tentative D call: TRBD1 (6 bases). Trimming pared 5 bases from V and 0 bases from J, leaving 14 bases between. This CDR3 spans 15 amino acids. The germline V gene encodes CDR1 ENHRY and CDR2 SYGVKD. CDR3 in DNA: TGTGCCATCAGTAACCCGACAGGACGCTCCTACGAGCAGTACTTC. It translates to CAISNPTGRSYEQYF.

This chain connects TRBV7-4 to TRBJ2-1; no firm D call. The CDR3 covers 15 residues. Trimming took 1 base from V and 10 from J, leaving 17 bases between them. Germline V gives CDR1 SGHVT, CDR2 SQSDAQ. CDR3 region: CASSLVLSPRKEQFF. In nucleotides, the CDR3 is TGTGCCAGCAGCTTAGTATTGTCCCCCAGGAAGGAGCAGTTCTTC.

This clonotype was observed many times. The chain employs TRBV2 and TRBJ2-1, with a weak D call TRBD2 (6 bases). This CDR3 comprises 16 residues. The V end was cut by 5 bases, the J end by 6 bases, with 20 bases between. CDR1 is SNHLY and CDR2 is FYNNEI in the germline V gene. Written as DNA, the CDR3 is TGTGCCAGCAGTCCTCCGACTAGGACGTCGATCAATGAGCAGTTCTTC. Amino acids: CASSPPTRTSINEQFF.

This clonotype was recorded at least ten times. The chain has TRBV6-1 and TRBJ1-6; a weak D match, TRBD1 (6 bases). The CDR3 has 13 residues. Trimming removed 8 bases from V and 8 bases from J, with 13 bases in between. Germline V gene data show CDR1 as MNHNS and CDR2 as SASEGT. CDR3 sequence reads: CASGTGLDSPLHF. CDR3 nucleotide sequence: TGTGCCAGCGGCACAGGGTTGGATTCACCCCTCCACTTT.

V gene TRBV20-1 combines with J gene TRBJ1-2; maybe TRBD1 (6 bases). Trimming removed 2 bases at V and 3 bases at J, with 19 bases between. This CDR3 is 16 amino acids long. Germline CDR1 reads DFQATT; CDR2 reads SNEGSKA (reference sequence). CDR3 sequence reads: CSARSHVQGLDYGYTF. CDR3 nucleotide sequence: TGCAGTGCTAGATCCCATGTGCAGGGGTTGGACTATGGCTACACCTTC.

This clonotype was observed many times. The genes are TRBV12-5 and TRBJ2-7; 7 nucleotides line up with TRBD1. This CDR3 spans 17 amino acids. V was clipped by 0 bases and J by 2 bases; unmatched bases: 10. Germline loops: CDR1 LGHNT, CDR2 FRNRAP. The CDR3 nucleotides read TGTGCTAGTGGTTTGGTACGTTCGCAGGGGGTTCCCTACGAGCAGTACTTC. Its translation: CASGLVRSQGVPYEQYF.

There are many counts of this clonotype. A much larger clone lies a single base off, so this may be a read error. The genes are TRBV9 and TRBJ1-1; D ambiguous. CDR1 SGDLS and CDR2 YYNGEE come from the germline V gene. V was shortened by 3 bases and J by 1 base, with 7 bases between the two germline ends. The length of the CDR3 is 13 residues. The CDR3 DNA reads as TGTGCCAGCAGCGCGGGGAGGAACACTGAAGCTTTCTTT. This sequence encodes CASSAGRNTEAFF.

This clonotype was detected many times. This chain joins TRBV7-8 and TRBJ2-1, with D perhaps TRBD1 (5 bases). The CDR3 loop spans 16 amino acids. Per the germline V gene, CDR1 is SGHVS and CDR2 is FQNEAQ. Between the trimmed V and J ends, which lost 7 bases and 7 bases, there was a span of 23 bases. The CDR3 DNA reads TGTGCCAGCAAGGGGTCAGTGGCCCCCCCCGATAATGAGCAGTTCTTC. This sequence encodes CASKGSVAPPDNEQFF.

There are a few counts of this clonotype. The CDR3 DNA reads as TGTGCCAGCTCATCAACCGCCGTGAGGGGTGAAGCTTTCTTT. Encoded protein: CASSSTAVRGEAFF. This rearrangement joins TRBV18 to TRBJ1-1; D is perhaps TRBD1 (5 bases). The germline V gene encodes CDR1 KGHSH and CDR2 LQKENI. Trimming removed 5 bases at V and 7 bases at J, with 17 bases between. This CDR3 has 14 amino acids.

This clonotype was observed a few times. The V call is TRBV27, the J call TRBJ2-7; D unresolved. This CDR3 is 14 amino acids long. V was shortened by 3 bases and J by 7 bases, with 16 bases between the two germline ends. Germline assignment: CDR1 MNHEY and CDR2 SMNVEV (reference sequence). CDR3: CASSLAADGREQYF. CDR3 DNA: TGTGCCAGCAGTTTGGCGGCAGATGGTCGGGAGCAGTACTTC.

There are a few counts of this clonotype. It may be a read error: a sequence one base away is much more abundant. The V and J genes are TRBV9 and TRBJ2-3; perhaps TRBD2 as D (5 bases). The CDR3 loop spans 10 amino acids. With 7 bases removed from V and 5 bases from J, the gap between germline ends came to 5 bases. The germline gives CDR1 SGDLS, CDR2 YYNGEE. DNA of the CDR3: TGTGCCAGCGGAGGAGATACGCAGTATTTT. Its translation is CASGGDTQYF.

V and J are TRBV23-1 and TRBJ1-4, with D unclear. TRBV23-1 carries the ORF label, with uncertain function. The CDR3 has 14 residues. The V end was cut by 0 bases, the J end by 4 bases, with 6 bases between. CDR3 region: CASSQSRINEKLFF. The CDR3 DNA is TGCGCCAGCAGTCAATCGCGCATTAATGAAAAACTGTTTTTT.

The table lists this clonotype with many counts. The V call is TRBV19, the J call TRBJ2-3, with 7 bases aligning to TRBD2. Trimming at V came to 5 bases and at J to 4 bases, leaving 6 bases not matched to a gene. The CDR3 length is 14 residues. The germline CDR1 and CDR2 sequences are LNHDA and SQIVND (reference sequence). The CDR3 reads CASSGPLAADTQYF. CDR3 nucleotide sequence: TGTGCCAGTAGTGGCCCCCTAGCGGCAGATACGCAGTATTTT.